This T cell receptor beta chain was profiled in a study of cytomegalovirus exposure and HLA in healthy donors. Study-level findings and limits: Some public TCRs appeared in many individuals, while most sequences were rare. It was reportedly the case that the classifier diagnosed cytomegalovirus status with high specificity and sensitivity.

The PCR was carried out with 60 Vbeta primers and 13 Jbeta primers. Profiling relied on immunoSEQ multiplex PCR, and the TCRdb table lists in-frame clones only, not all of them. Of around 130,000 clones in the sample, approximately 80% were seen once. The V gene lost 4 bases and the J gene lost 7 bases, with 15 bases spanning the gap. This CDR3 spans 14 amino acids. CDR1 MNHNS and CDR2 SASEGT come from the germline V gene. As for this clone: As yet, its antigen is unknown.

The clonotype was recovered from a middle-aged man in good health and CMV-seronegative. V and J are TRBV6-1 and TRBJ2-3; D is perhaps TRBD2 (6 bases). Sequencing was performed on PBMCs. The CDR3 sequence is CASSAVGGIYTQYF. The CDR3 DNA sequence: TGTGCCAGCAGTGCCGTCGGGGGAATTTATACGCAGTATTTT.